Listed below are T cell receptor beta chains from one sample, sequenced in a study of blood T cell repertoires in COVID-19. Sequencing used immunoSEQ multiplex PCR; TCRdb keeps in-frame clones, though not all of them. The sample holds fewer than 140,000 clones, 71% seen once. Sequencing used peripheral blood. Source of these receptors: a human donor with acute or convalescent COVID-19. The donor label of this sample is uncertain. The CDR3 runs from the conserved cysteine through the conserved F or W. The D gene is left open where the match is weak. The size entry is marked missing in some rows and otherwise reads once, few, many or a size class.

abundance,j_gene,d_gene,v_gene,CDR3nt,CDR3aa
.,TRBJ2-5,.,TRBV15,TGTGCCACCAGCAGCCTCCCAGGGGAGACCCAGTACTTC,CATSSLPGETQYF
few,TRBJ1-1,TRBD1,TRBV3-1/TRBV3-2,TGTGCCAGCCAACAGGGGTATAGGAACACTGAAGCTTTCTTT,CASQQGYRNTEAFF
.,TRBJ1-3,TRBD1,TRBV6-5,TGTGCCAGCAGTTACTCGGACAGGCGCGGAAACACCATATATTTT,CASSYSDRRGNTIYF
.,TRBJ2-3,TRBD2,TRBV5-1,TGCGCCAGCAGCTTGGGGGGGACTAGCGGTGGGACAGATACGCAGTATTTT,CASSLGGTSGGTDTQYF
once,TRBJ2-6,TRBD1,TRBV6-6,TGTGCCACCCTCGACAGGGCAAACTCTGGGGCCAACGTCCTGACTTTC,CATLDRANSGANVLTF
.,TRBJ2-1,TRBD1,TRBV19,TGTGCCAGTAGTATGGGGTACAGGGGGCGGCAGTTCTTC,CASSMGYRGRQFF
.,TRBJ2-4,TRBD2,TRBV4-1,TGCGCCAGCAGCCAATTACCCGGGGGGTCCAAAAACATTCAGTACTTC,CASSQLPGGSKNIQYF
.,TRBJ1-4,.,TRBV19,TGTGCCAGTAAACAGGGTGGAATTAATGAAAAACTGTTTTTT,CASKQGGINEKLFF
.,TRBJ1-2,.,TRBV6-5,TGTGCCAGCAGGTCACAGGGAGGGGGAAACTATGGCTACACCTTC,CASRSQGGGNYGYTF
.,TRBJ2-5,.,TRBV25-1,TGTGCCAGCAGTGAATTTACCAGGGATGAGACCCAGTACTTC,CASSEFTRDETQYF
.,TRBJ2-1,.,TRBV5-1,TGCGCCAGCAGCCGGGACTTATCTGAGCAGTTCTTC,CASSRDLSEQFF
.,TRBJ2-2,TRBD2,TRBV13,TGTGCCAGCAGCTTAGGCGGTTGGGGACTAGGCCGCACCGGGGAGCTGTTTTTT,CASSLGGWGLGRTGELFF
.,TRBJ2-4,.,TRBV30,TGTGCCTGGAGTGGGGGGCGCGAAGCCAAAAACATTCAGTACTTC,CAWSGGREAKNIQYF
few,TRBJ2-2,.,TRBV7-9,TGTGCCAGCAGCTTAGACACATTTGACGGGGAGCTGTTTTTT,CASSLDTFDGELFF
.,TRBJ1-3,.,TRBV10-3,TGTGCCATCAGGCCCGGGGGGCCCGGAAACACCATATATTTT,CAIRPGGPGNTIYF
.,TRBJ1-4,.,TRBV20-1,TGCAGTGCTAGTTCATACGGGTCTAATGAAAAACTGTTTTTT,CSASSYGSNEKLFF
.,TRBJ1-1,TRBD1,TRBV5-1,TGCGCCAGCAGCCCGACGACAGGGACGGCGACTGAAGCTTTCTTT,CASSPTTGTATEAFF